This TCR beta chain emerged from a study of T-cell memory formation after mild COVID-19. TCRdb passed the 5' RACE reads through MiXCR, listing each CDR3 protein once. The sample includes roughly 150,000 distinct CDR3 sequences, around 15% of them seen just once. CDR3 size: 13 residues. V was cut by 5 bases and J by 0 bases, with 6 bases left in between. Germline CDR1 is KGHDR and CDR2 is SFDVKD. Findings and limits, study-wide: CD4/CD8 balance characterized clones contracting day 15 to 85, and CD4+ skew characterized later expanders.

Notes on this clonotype: Its antigen remains unidentified.

V is TRBV24-1 and J is TRBJ1-1; D is unclear. The sample consisted of PBMCs or a T cell subset sorted from them (not recorded which). The TCR comes from an adult woman who had mild COVID-19 (a few samples of this study predate the infection). Cell type and time point are not known. The CDR3 here is CATSVGMNTEAFF. CDR3 nucleotides: TGTGCCACCAGTGTGGGGATGAACACTGAAGCTTTCTTT.